These 27 T cell receptor beta chains were all obtained from the same sample, sequenced in a study of T cell repertoires in aging, cancer and after chemotherapy. Amplification of TCR beta used genomic DNA extracted from peripheral blood. A mixed TRB-A/B primer pool amplified rearranged TRB by multiplex touch-down PCR. In TCRdb, the multiplex PCR reads were re-called with MiXCR into one record per CDR3 protein. The sample records over 2,500 distinct CDR3 sequences, approximately 24% being singletons. Source material: blood. The receptors here all came from a human donor with a solid tumor.

The chain has TRBV27 and TRBJ2-7; the match to TRBD1 covers 10 bases. CDR1 is MNHEY and CDR2 is SMNVEV in the germline V gene (reference sequence). V dropped 6 bases and J dropped 0; count of bases not matched to a gene: 11. This CDR3 has 17 amino acids. CDR3 DNA: TGTGCCAGCAGGTCTCAGGGACAGGGGTTCGGCTCCTACGAGCAGTACTTC. Protein: CASRSQGQGFGSYEQYF.

Within the sample, this clonotype is medium-sized (0.01 to 0.1%). V gene TRBV12-3 or TRBV12-4 combines with J gene TRBJ1-6, with D unresolved. The CDR3 loop spans 12 amino acids. V lost 6 bases to trimming and J lost 4 bases, with 4 bases between them. CDR3 loop: CASSSYNSPLHF. The CDR3 bases are TGTGCCAGCAGCTCTTATAATTCACCCCTCCACTTT.

This clonotype is medium-sized. The V and J genes are TRBV6-5 and TRBJ2-3; TRBD1 agrees at 9 bases. Germline values: CDR1 MNHEY, CDR2 SVGAGI. V lost 6 bases to trimming and J lost 4 bases; unmatched junction nucleotides: 5. The CDR3 runs 14 residues. The CDR3 sequence: CASSLDRGADTQYF. CDR3 DNA: TGTGCCAGCAGCTTGGACAGGGGAGCAGATACGCAGTATTTT.

By sample share, this clonotype is medium-sized. The rearrangement uses TRBV6-5 and TRBJ2-2; tentatively, D is TRBD1 or TRBD2 (5 bases each). Germline CDR1 is MNHEY and CDR2 is SVGAGI. Trimming removed 6 bases from V and 5 bases from J, with 13 bases in between. The length of the CDR3 is 14 residues. The CDR3 sequence is CASSPGRETGELFF. DNA for the CDR3: TGTGCCAGCAGCCCGGGACGTGAGACCGGGGAGCTGTTTTTT.

By its share, this clonotype is medium-sized. J is TRBJ1-4 and V is TRBV18; no reliable D call. The CDR3 loop spans 14 amino acids. V shed 5 bases and J shed 1 base, with 8 bases lying between them. CDR1 and CDR2 (germline): KGHSH, LQKENI. CDR3 region: CASSTERTNEKLFF. CDR3 sequence (DNA): TGTGCCAGCTCAACAGAGAGAACTAATGAAAAACTGTTTTTT.

This sequence joins TRBV7-9 and TRBJ1-1, with D possibly TRBD1 on 6 matching bases. CDR1 SEHNR and CDR2 FQNEAQ come from the germline V gene (reference sequence). The CDR3 loop spans 16 amino acids. The ends were cut back, 4 bases at V and 0 bases at J, with 15 bases in the middle. The CDR3 region has the DNA TGTGCCAGCAGCTCCGGATTGACAGGCTTGAACACTGAAGCTTTCTTT. Its protein is CASSSGLTGLNTEAFF.

This clonotype qualifies as medium-sized (0.01 to 0.1%). The chain has TRBV10-3 and TRBJ2-5, with D perhaps matching TRBD1 or TRBD2 (5 bases each). Germline values: CDR1 ENHRY, CDR2 SYGVKD. The V gene lost 3 bases and the J gene lost 2 bases, with 16 bases spanning the gap. This CDR3 comprises 16 residues. This CDR3 is CAISDRGRFTQETQYF. The DNA for the CDR3 is TGTGCCATCAGTGATCGGGGCCGATTTACTCAAGAGACCCAGTACTTC.

By sample share, this clonotype is medium-sized. The rearrangement uses TRBV27 and TRBJ1-1, with TRBD1 matching over 7 bases. Germline CDR1 is MNHEY and CDR2 is SMNVEV (reference sequence). After removal of 6 bases from V and 1 base from J, the junction contained 8 bases not matched to a gene. This CDR3 has 15 amino acids. CDR3 protein: CASRLDRVANTEAFF. The CDR3 DNA follows: TGTGCCAGCAGGCTCGACAGGGTGGCGAACACTGAAGCTTTCTTT.

This clonotype is labeled as medium-sized (0.01 to 0.1%). This chain links TRBV6-1 with TRBJ1-1, with TRBD1 identical over 7 bases. Per the germline V gene, CDR1 is MNHNS and CDR2 is SASEGT. V shed 4 bases, J shed 2 bases, and the junction held 16 bases outside the gene matches. CDR3 length: 18 residues. CDR3 coding DNA: TGTGCCAGCAGTGGAACCGGGACAGAAAGACCAGCTAACACTGAAGCTTTCTTT. As protein: CASSGTGTERPANTEAFF.

V is TRBV19 and J is TRBJ2-7; 11 positions agree with TRBD1. The germline V gene encodes CDR1 LNHDA and CDR2 SQIVND (reference sequence). Trimming cost V 8 bases and J 6 bases; bases outside gene matches: 9. There are 14 residues in the CDR3. In DNA form, the CDR3 reads TGTGCCAGTGGAGGGACAGGGGGGGGAGGCGAGCAGTACTTC. This encodes CASGGTGGGGEQYF.

This clonotype has just one count. With a much larger clone just one base away, this may be a read error. The V and J genes are TRBV14 and TRBJ2-1; D is uncertain. CDR3 length: 16 amino acids. V gave up 0 bases and J gave up 2 bases, with 11 bases separating them. Germline V CDR1 and CDR2: SGHDN, FVKESK. CDR3 sequence (DNA): TGTGCCAGCAGCCAAGACGCATGGATTCCCTACAATGAGCAGTTCTTC. Its translation: CASSQDAWIPYNEQFF.

The V call is TRBV5-4, the J call TRBJ1-1; a possible D gene is TRBD1 (5 bases). Germline assignment: CDR1 SGHNT and CDR2 YYREEE (reference sequence). This CDR3 is 15 amino acids long. V lost 3 bases to trimming and J lost 1 base, with 13 bases between them. The CDR3 nucleotides are TGTGCCAGCAGCTCAGGACAACTACGGAACACTGAAGCTTTCTTT. It codes for CASSSGQLRNTEAFF.

This clonotype was counted a few times. The rearrangement uses TRBV19 and TRBJ1-2, with no clear D. The V gene's germline CDR1 is LNHDA and CDR2 SQIVND (reference sequence). There are 13 residues in the CDR3. Trimming pared 9 bases from V and 7 bases from J, leaving 18 bases between. The CDR3, as DNA: TGTGCCAGCAGCTTGAAACCCGGGATTGGCTACACCTTC. Translated: CASSLKPGIGYTF.

This clonotype was observed a handful of times. The J gene is TRBJ2-7, the V gene TRBV14, with 12 bases that match TRBD2. The V gene's germline CDR1 is SGHDN and CDR2 FVKESK. This CDR3 comprises 16 residues. Unmatched junction bases numbered 5, after V lost 4 bases and J lost 1 base. CDR3 residues: CASSPLLAGGSYEQYF. In nucleotides, the CDR3 is TGTGCCAGCAGCCCTCTACTAGCGGGGGGATCCTACGAGCAGTACTTC.

This clonotype was seen a handful of times. The J gene is TRBJ1-4, the V gene TRBV20-1; D is ambiguous. The CDR3 is 13 amino acids. Between the trimmed V and J ends, which lost 3 bases and 7 bases, there was a span of 12 bases. The germline gives CDR1 DFQATT, CDR2 SNEGSKA (reference sequence). The chain's CDR3 is CSASGPRGEKLFF. CDR3 nucleotides: TGCAGTGCTAGCGGCCCGCGGGGTGAAAAACTGTTTTTT.

This clonotype is categorized as medium-sized. The chain couples TRBV5-6 to TRBJ1-3, with a tentative D call TRBD1 (5 bases). The germline gives CDR1 SGHDT, CDR2 YYEEEE. V was shortened by 2 bases and J by 5 bases, with 11 bases between the two germline ends. CDR3 size: 14 residues. The DNA for the CDR3 is TGTGCCAGCAGCTTCGGGACCGCCCGAAACACCATATATTTT. This codes for CASSFGTARNTIYF.

Worth noting for this clonotype: The germline gene is not matched at one end of the junction; a read error may be the cause. The rearrangement joins TRBV6-5 to TRBJ1-3; maybe TRBD1 (5 bases). The CDR3 spans 19 residues. Germline V gives CDR1 MNHEY, CDR2 SVGAGI. CDR3 in DNA: TGTGCCAGCAAGATGGCCAGGGTACGAATACAGAACTCTCGAAACACCATATATTTT. Residues: CASKMARVRIQNSRNTIYF.

The rearrangement uses TRBV2 and TRBJ1-2; D uncertain. The CDR3 loop spans 12 amino acids. Germline CDR1 reads SNHLY; CDR2 reads FYNNEI. V dropped 3 bases and J dropped 3 bases, with 5 bases sitting between them. The CDR3 DNA follows: TGTGCCAGCAGTGACCAAGACTATGGCTACACCTTC. Amino acids: CASSDQDYGYTF.

This clonotype is termed medium-sized. The chain combines TRBV5-6 with TRBJ1-1, with D unclear. V gave up 3 bases and J gave up 0 bases, with 12 bases separating them. Looked up from germline, CDR1 is SGHDT and CDR2 is YYEEEE. This CDR3 comprises 15 residues. CDR3 amino acids: CASSSRQILNTEAFF. As DNA, the CDR3 is TGTGCCAGCAGCTCACGTCAGATTTTGAACACTGAAGCTTTCTTT.

J is TRBJ1-4 and V is TRBV7-2; D might be TRBD1 (6 bases). Trimming removed 5 bases from V and 2 bases from J, with 15 bases in between. Per germline, CDR1 SGHTA and CDR2 FQGNSA. The CDR3 is made up of 16 amino acids. The CDR3 reads CASSAQGLQTNEKLFF. The CDR3 DNA is TGTGCCAGCAGCGCACAGGGCTTGCAGACTAATGAAAAACTGTTTTTT.

By sample fraction, this clonotype is medium-sized. Written as DNA, the CDR3 is TGTGCCAGCGGGTTGTTAAGGGTCCGCACAGATACGCAGTATTTT. Its translation: CASGLLRVRTDTQYF. The gene calls are TRBV27 and TRBJ2-3; D is ambiguous. V lost 8 bases and J lost 1, with 16 bases in between. Per germline, CDR1 MNHEY and CDR2 SMNVEV (reference sequence). This CDR3 has 15 residues.

By frequency in the sample, this clonotype is medium-sized. The genes are TRBV6-5 and TRBJ1-5, with a weak D call TRBD1 (5 bases). This CDR3 region has 13 residues. V lost 11 bases and J lost 1, with 12 bases in between. The germline gives CDR1 MNHEY, CDR2 SVGAGI. The CDR3 bases are TGTGCCGTGGGGCAGAGAAGCAATCAGCCCCAGCATTTT. This sequence encodes CAVGQRSNQPQHF.

Details on this clonotype: This clone may be a read error of a much larger clone one base away. This chain uses TRBV12-3 or TRBV12-4 with TRBJ2-3; 7 bases are a match to TRBD2. The CDR3 runs to 15 residues. J was trimmed by 5 bases and V by 8 bases; bases with no gene match: 13. This chain's CDR3 is CASLGGTPGLDTQYF. The DNA for the CDR3 is TGTGCCAGCTTGGGAGGGACGCCTGGGCTAGATACGCAGTATTTT.

This clonotype is medium-sized in the sample. The V call is TRBV15, the J call TRBJ2-7, with D hard to call. Trimming stripped 3 bases from V and 5 bases from J, with 11 bases between. Germline CDR1 is LNHNV and CDR2 is YYDKDF (reference sequence). This CDR3 is built from 13 residues. The CDR3 region has the DNA TGTGCCACCAGCAGGACGCCGGAAGACGAGCAGTACTTC. It translates to CATSRTPEDEQYF.

This sequence joins TRBV20-1 and TRBJ1-4; 7 bases are a match to TRBD1. This CDR3 comprises 15 residues. The germline gives CDR1 DFQATT, CDR2 SNEGSKA (reference sequence). The V segment lost 5 bases and the J segment 0 bases; nucleotides outside the gene matches: 6. The CDR3 sequence is CSAPGQPSTNEKLFF. DNA for the CDR3: TGCAGTGCTCCGGGACAGCCTTCAACTAATGAAAAACTGTTTTTT.

Written as DNA, the CDR3 is TGTGCCAGCAGCTATCGCGACAGCGTAAAACCCTACGAGCAGTACTTC. It specifies CASSYRDSVKPYEQYF. The J gene is TRBJ2-7, the V gene TRBV7-9; a possible D gene is TRBD1 (5 bases). V gave up 4 bases and J gave up 2 bases, with 18 bases separating them. CDR1 and CDR2 (germline): SEHNR, FQNEAQ (reference sequence). The CDR3 totals 16 residues.

This clonotype qualifies as medium-sized (0.01 to 0.1%). This chain uses TRBV11-2 with TRBJ1-4; D is unclear. The CDR3 is 12 amino acids. V lost 4 bases to trimming and J lost 8 bases, with 8 bases between them. Germline V gives CDR1 SGHAT, CDR2 FQNNGV. CDR3 loop: CASSYGGEKLFF. The DNA of the CDR3 is TGTGCCAGCAGCTATGGAGGAGAAAAACTGTTTTTT.